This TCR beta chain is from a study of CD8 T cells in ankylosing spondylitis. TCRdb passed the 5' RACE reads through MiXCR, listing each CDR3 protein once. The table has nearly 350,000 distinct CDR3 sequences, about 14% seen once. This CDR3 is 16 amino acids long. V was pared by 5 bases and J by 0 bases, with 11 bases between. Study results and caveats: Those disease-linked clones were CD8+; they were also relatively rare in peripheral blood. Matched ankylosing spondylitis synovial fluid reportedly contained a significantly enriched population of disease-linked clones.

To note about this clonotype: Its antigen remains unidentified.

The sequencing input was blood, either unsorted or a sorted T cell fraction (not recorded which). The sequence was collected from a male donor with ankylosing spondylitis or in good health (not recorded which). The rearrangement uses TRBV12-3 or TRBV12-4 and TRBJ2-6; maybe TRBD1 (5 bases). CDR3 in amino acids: CASSADRASGANVLTF. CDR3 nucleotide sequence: TGTGCCAGCAGTGCCGACAGAGCCTCTGGGGCCAACGTCCTGACTTTC.